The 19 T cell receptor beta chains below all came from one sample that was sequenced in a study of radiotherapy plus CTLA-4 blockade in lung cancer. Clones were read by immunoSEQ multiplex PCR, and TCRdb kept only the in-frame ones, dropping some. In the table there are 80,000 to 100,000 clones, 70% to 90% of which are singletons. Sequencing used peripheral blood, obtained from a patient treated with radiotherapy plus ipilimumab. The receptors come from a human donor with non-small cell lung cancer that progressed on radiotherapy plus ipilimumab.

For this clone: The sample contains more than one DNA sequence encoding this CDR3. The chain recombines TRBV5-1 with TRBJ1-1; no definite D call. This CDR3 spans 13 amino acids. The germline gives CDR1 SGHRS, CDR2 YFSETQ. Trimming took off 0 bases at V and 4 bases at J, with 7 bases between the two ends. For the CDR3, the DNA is TGCGCCAGCAGCTTGGGGGCAGGCACTGAAGCTTTCTTT. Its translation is CASSLGAGTEAFF.

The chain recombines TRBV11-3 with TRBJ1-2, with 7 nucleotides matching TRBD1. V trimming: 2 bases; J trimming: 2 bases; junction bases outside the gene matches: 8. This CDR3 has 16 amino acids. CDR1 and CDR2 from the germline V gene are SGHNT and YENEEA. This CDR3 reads CASSLTSTGKNYGYTF. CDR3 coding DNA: TGTGCCAGCAGCTTAACCTCGACAGGGAAGAACTATGGCTACACCTTC.

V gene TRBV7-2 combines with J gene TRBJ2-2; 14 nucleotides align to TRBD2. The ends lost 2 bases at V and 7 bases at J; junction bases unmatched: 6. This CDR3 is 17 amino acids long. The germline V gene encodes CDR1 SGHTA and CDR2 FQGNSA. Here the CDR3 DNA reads TGTGCCAGCAGCTTACGTCCGACTAGCGGGAGGGTCGGGGAGCTGTTTTTT. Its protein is CASSLRPTSGRVGELFF.

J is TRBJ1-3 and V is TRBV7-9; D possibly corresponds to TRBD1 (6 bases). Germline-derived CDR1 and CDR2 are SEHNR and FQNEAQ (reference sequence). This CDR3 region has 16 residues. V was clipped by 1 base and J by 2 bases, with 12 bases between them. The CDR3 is CASSLGAGVTGNTIYF. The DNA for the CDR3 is TGTGCCAGCAGCTTAGGGGCAGGGGTGACTGGAAACACCATATATTTT.

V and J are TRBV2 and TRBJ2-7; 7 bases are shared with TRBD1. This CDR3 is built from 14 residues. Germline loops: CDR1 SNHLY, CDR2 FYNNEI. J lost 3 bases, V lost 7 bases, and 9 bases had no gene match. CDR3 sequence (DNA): TGTGCCAGCACTTCTGTCGGGACAGTCTACGAGCAGTACTTC. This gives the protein CASTSVGTVYEQYF.

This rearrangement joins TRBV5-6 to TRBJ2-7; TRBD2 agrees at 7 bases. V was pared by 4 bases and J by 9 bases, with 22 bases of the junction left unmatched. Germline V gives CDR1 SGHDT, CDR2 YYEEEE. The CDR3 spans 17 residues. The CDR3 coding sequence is TGTGCCAGCAGCCTCCCCCCTGGCGGGGGACCCCCAAGACGGCAGTACTTC. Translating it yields CASSLPPGGGPPRRQYF.

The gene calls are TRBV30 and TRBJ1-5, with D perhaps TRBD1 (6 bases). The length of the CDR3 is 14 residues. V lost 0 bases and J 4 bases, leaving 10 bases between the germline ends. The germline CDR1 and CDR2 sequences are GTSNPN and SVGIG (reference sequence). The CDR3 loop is CAWSVTGRNQPQHF. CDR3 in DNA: TGTGCCTGGAGTGTAACAGGGCGTAATCAGCCCCAGCATTTT.

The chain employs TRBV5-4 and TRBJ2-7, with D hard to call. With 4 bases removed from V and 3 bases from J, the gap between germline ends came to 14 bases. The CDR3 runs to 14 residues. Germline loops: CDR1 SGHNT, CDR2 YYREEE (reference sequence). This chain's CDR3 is CASSPSSVNYEQYF. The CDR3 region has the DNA TGTGCCAGCAGCCCCTCCAGCGTGAACTACGAGCAGTACTTC.

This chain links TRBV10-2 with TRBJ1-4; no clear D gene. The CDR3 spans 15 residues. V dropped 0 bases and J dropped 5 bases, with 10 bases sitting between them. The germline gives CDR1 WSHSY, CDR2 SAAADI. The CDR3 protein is CASSESGAENEKLFF. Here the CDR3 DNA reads TGCGCCAGCAGTGAGTCTGGAGCGGAGAATGAAAAACTGTTTTTT.

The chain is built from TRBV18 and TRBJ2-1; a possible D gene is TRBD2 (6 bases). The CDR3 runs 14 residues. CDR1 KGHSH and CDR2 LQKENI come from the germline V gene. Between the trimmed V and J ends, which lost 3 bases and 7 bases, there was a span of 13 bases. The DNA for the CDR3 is TGTGCCAGCTCACCCCCACCGGGAGAGAATGAGCAGTTCTTC. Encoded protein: CASSPPPGENEQFF.

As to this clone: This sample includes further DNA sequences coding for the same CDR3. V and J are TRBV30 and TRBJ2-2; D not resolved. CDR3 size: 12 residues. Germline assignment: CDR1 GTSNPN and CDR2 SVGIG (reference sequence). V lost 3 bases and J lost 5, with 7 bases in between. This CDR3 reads CAWSGRTGELFF. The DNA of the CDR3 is TGTGCCTGGAGCGGAAGGACCGGGGAGCTGTTTTTT.

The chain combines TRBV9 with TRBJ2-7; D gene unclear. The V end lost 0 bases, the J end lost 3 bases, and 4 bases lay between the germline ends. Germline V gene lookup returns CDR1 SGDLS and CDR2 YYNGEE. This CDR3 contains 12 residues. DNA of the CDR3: TGTGCCAGCAGCGTAGCTTTCTACGAGCAGTACTTC. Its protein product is CASSVAFYEQYF.

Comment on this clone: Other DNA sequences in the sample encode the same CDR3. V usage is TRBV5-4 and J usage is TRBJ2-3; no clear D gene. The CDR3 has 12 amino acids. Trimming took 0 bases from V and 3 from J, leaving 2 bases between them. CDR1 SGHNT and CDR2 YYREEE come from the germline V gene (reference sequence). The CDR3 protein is CASSLETDTQYF. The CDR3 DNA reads TGTGCCAGCAGCTTGGAGACAGATACGCAGTATTTT.

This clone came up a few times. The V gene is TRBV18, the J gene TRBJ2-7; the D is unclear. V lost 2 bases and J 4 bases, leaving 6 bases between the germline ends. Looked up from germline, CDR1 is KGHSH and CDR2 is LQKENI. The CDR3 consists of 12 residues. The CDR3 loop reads CASSPTPYEQYF. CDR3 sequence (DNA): TGTGCCAGCTCACCAACGCCGTACGAGCAGTACTTC. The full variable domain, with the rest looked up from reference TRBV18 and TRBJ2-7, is NAGVMQNPRHLVRRRGQEARLRCSPMKGHSHVYWYRQLPEEGLKFMVYLQKENIIDESGMPKERFSAEFPKEGPSILRIQQVVRGDSAAYFCASSPTPYEQYFGPGTRLTVT.

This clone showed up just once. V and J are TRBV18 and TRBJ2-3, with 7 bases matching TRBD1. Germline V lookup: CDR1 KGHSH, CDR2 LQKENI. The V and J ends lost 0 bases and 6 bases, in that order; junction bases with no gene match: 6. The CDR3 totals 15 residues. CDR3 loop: CASSPPDRPRDTQYF. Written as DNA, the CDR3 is TGTGCCAGCTCACCACCGGACAGGCCGAGGGATACGCAGTATTTT.

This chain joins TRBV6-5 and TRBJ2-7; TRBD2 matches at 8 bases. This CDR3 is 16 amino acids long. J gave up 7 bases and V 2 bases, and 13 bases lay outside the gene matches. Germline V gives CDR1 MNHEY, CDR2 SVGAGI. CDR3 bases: TGTGCCAGCAGTTACCGTGTTACTAGCGGACCTGGGGAGCAGTACTTC. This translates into CASSYRVTSGPGEQYF.

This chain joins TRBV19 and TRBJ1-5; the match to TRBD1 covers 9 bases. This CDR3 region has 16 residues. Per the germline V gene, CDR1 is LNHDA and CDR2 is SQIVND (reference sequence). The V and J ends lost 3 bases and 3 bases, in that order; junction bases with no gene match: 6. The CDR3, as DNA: TGTGCCAGTAGTATTGCCGGGACAGGGCACAATCAGCCCCAGCATTTT. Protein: CASSIAGTGHNQPQHF.

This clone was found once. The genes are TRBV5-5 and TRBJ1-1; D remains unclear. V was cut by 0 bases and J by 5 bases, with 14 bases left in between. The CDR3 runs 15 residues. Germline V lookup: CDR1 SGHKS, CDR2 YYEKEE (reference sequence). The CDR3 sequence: CASSLASQEGTEAFF. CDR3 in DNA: TGTGCCAGCAGCTTGGCGAGTCAGGAGGGTACTGAAGCTTTCTTT.

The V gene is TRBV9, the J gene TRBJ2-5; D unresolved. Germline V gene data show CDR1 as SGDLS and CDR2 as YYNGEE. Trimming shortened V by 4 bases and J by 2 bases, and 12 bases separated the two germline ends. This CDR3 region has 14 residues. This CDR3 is CASSPHVGQETQYF. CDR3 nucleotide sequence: TGTGCCAGCAGCCCCCACGTTGGGCAAGAGACCCAGTACTTC.